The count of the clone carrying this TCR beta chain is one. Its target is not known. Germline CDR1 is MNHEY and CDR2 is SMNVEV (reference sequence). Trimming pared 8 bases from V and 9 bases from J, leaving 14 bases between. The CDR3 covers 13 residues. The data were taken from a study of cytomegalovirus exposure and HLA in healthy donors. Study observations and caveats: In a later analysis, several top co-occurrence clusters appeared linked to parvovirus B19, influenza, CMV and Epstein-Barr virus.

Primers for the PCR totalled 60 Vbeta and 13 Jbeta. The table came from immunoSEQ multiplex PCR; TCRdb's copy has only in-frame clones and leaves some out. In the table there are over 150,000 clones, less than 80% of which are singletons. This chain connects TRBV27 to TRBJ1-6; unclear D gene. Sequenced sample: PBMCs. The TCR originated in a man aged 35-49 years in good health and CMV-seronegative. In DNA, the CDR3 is TGTGCCAGCCGGGAGAACGCTGGTTCACCCCTCCACTTT. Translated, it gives CASRENAGSPLHF.